This TCR beta chain was identified in a study of Graves' ophthalmopathy and Graves' hyperthyroidism (dated by TCRdb to the late 2010s). Study-wide context: Peripheral blood was collected at initial diagnosis, before any treatment. An independent validation cohort comprised some 19 hyperthyroidism patients and 15 to 17 patients who later progressed from hyperthyroidism to ophthalmopathy. In roughly 6 hyperthyroidism patients, T-cell repertoires of thyroid tissue and blood were compared. TCR beta repertoire signatures were used to distinguish Graves' ophthalmopathy from Graves' hyperthyroidism and to predict progression to ophthalmopathy. In total, around 130 blood samples were TCR-sequenced: some 40 ophthalmopathy, some 72 hyperthyroidism and 17 hyperthyroidism-to-ophthalmopathy patients. Following sampling, methimazole starting at 30 mg daily was administered to hyperthyroidism patients, and high-dose intravenous methylprednisolone was administered to ophthalmopathy patients. To explore V-J signatures distinguishing ophthalmopathy from hyperthyroidism, a discovery set of around 97 patients (roughly 44 ophthalmopathy, about 57 stable hyperthyroidism) was enrolled. The 100 discovery patients were randomly divided into training and test sets at a 7:3 ratio. The paper's findings and limits, for the study overall: No statistical method was used to predetermine the sample size, and group allocation was not hidden from the investigators. Most expanded thyroid clonotypes with frequency above 0.001 were also detected in blood, suggesting blood repertoires may reflect the thyroid immune response. In validation, the model predicted ophthalmopathy progression with about 64% sensitivity and 72% to 80% specificity; fewer than 15 predicted patients were CT-confirmed with GO in a median of approximately 6.2 months. In cross-validation, the 13-signature model distinguished ophthalmopathy from stable hyperthyroidism with about 88% sensitivity and about 81% specificity, and in the test set the corresponding values were approximately 80% and 75%.

For repertoire sequencing, the TCR beta CDR3 regions were amplified from RNA transcripts. A first-round RT-PCR used HTBI primers with the Qiagen OneStep RT-PCR kit, followed by a second-round multiplex PCR, size selection and purification. Libraries were sequenced on an Illumina HiSeq2000 using paired-end 100 bp reads. Under the source paper's analysis protocol: Reads were processed with SOAPnuke, discarding reads with adapters, uncalled bases, mean Phred below 15, or no exact constant-primer or identifier match. COPE v1.2.5 was used to merge the high-quality paired reads. Each unique nucleotide sequence was defined as a clonotype, and clonotypes were aligned to IMGT TRB V, D and J references with MiTCR v1.1. The analysis was limited to V-J combinations with a frequency above 0.0001, which together covered approximately 99% of the repertoires. A TCR clonal expansion and chaos score per V-J combination was defined as the ratio of F50 clonal expansion to chaos observed in the TCRdist matrix. Features were reduced by Welch's t-statistics and random forest to around 13 V-J combinations, which fed a naive Bayes classifier. Thyroid-blood repertoire similarity was quantified with the Morisita-Horn index. TCRdb took the public reads, trimmed them with fastp at Q25, ran MiXCR for clone calling and kept in-frame beta chains. When rows share a CDR3 protein, they turn into one entry using the most common DNA and genes. These V and J calls originate from TCRdb's pipeline instead of the authors' own analysis. Here the sample has 360,000 or so distinct CDR3 sequences; about 17% occur a single time. Of the sample, around 1.6% is held by the ten largest clones.

For this clonotype: Its antigen is still unknown. Base-call qualities are not available, and no considerably larger clone is one nucleotide away.

Ophthalmopathy patients were characterized by moderately to severely active disease, a Clinical Activity Score of at least 3, a NOSPECS grade of at least 4, and a disease duration under 3 months. Patients with other autoimmune diseases, uncontrolled infections, pregnancy or lactation were excluded. Diagnosis relied on clinical symptoms, serum thyroxine, TRAb, thyroid ultrasound and orbital computed tomography. Using Ficoll-Paque density gradient centrifugation, PBMCs were isolated from 10 ml of fresh peripheral blood. Total RNA was extracted using Trizol reagent, and RNA quality was checked on an Agilent 2100 Bioanalyzer. The CDR3 numbers 13 residues from cysteine through phenylalanine. The only DNA kept is the CDR3, 39 bases in frame from the first base. V is shortened by 5 bases, J by 10 bases, and the region joining them spans 15 bases.

The source material was peripheral blood. The clonotype originates from a woman between 18 and 29 years old with Graves' ophthalmopathy. Donor details come from another sample of the same person, matched by shared clones. Recombination joined TRBV12-3 or TRBV12-4 with TRBJ1-5, with the D gene call left open. The CDR3 is CASSPGLIGPQHF. In nucleotides, the sequence is TGTGCCAGCAGTCCGGGCCTTATCGGACCCCAGCATTTT.